This record looks at one T cell receptor beta chain sequence and its context. The antigen is unknown. CDR1 is SEHNR and CDR2 is FQNEAQ in the germline V gene (reference sequence). The CDR3 is 16 amino acids. V lost 2 bases and J 2 bases, leaving 14 bases between the germline ends. The data belong to a study of graft-versus-host responses after intestinal transplantation. In the study overall: Every one of the recipients received anti-thymocyte globulin induction and afterwards took tacrolimus and steroids for around 3 years. Study-level points and caveats: In patients with graft-donor T cell macrochimerism, allograft graft-versus-host to host-versus-graft clonal ratios were high. In recipient marrow, GvH clones were found, and some appeared first in ileum or blood.

The method was immunoSEQ multiplex PCR; TCRdb's version includes in-frame clones alone and lacks a portion of them. The sample lists about 110,000 clones, around 94% seen once, with approximately 0.22% in the top ten. The genes are TRBV7-9 and TRBJ2-3; D perhaps matches TRBD2 (6 bases). The receptor comes from a human donor who was the organ donor for an intestinal transplant. The specimen was unstimulated CD4+ T cells sorted from spleen or lymph node cells, collected before transplant. The CDR3 coding sequence is TGTGCCAGCAGCTTATTTGAGGGACTCCTCACAGATACGCAGTATTTT. Encoded protein: CASSLFEGLLTDTQYF. The variable domain in full, with the rest retrieved from reference TRBV7-9 and TRBJ2-3, is DTGVSQNPRHKITKRGQNVTFRCDPISEHNRLYWYRQTLGQGPEFLTYFQNEAQLEKSRLLSDRFSAERPKGSFSTLEIQRTEQGDSAMYLCASSLFEGLLTDTQYFGPGTRLTVL.